These 14 T cell receptor beta chains share one sample of origin, sequenced in a study of blood T cell repertoires in COVID-19. TCRdb's table, derived via immunoSEQ multiplex PCR, lists solely in-frame clones and lacks some. The repertoire holds around 220,000 clones, with around four fifths as singletons. Sequencing was done on a sample of peripheral blood. These receptors all come from a man under 40 with active or convalescent COVID-19.

The gene calls are TRBV28 and TRBJ1-6; TRBD1 agrees at 10 bases. Germline V gene lookup returns CDR1 MDHEN and CDR2 SYDVKM. V gave up 6 bases and J gave up 7 bases; unmatched junction bases: 0. The CDR3 sequence is 13 residues long. The CDR3 loop reads CASRTGGNSPLHF. In DNA form, the CDR3 reads TGTGCCAGCAGGACAGGGGGCAATTCACCCCTCCACTTT.

This chain joins TRBV19 and TRBJ1-6; tentative D call: TRBD1 (6 bases). Germline-derived CDR1 and CDR2 are LNHDA and SQIVND (reference sequence). This CDR3 has 13 amino acids. Trimming pared 8 bases from V and 4 bases from J, leaving 9 bases between. In DNA, the CDR3 is TGTGCCAGTGCGGACAGATATAATTCACCCCTCCACTTT. Residues: CASADRYNSPLHF.

This chain connects TRBV7-9 to TRBJ1-4; D ambiguous. V lost 0 bases, J lost 8 bases, and 7 bases lay in between. The germline V gene encodes CDR1 SEHNR and CDR2 FQNEAQ (reference sequence). This CDR3 is built from 13 residues. The chain's CDR3 is CASSLAFGEKLFF. CDR3 nucleotide sequence: TGTGCCAGCAGCTTAGCTTTCGGGGAAAAACTGTTTTTT.

The CDR3 DNA follows: TGTGCCAGCAGCGTAGATGAGGGACTAGCGGGCAATGAGCAGTTCTTC. Its translation: CASSVDEGLAGNEQFF. The rearrangement joins TRBV9 to TRBJ2-1; 12 bases map to TRBD2. Unmatched junction bases numbered 4, after V lost 0 bases and J lost 6 bases. CDR1 SGDLS and CDR2 YYNGEE come from the germline V gene. The CDR3 is 16 amino acids.

This clone was picked up a small number of times. The chain recombines TRBV27 with TRBJ1-5; 8 bases line up with TRBD1. The CDR3 contains 17 residues. V shed 8 bases, J shed 5 bases, and the junction held 17 bases outside the gene matches. CDR1 and CDR2 (germline): MNHEY, SMNVEV (reference sequence). The DNA for the CDR3 is TGTGCCAGCGGAGGGGGATCCAGGGGGCGGCAACATCAGCCCCAGCATTTT. This gives the protein CASGGGSRGRQHQPQHF.

The chain employs TRBV7-9 and TRBJ2-1; the match to TRBD1 covers 9 bases. J gave up 7 bases and V 0 bases, and 10 bases lay outside the gene matches. Germline V gene lookup returns CDR1 SEHNR and CDR2 FQNEAQ (reference sequence). CDR3 length: 17 amino acids. The CDR3, as DNA: TGTGCCAGCAGCTTAGCGTTGGGTGGAGACAGGGGGAATGAGCAGTTCTTC. It yields the protein CASSLALGGDRGNEQFF.

The chain combines TRBV6-5 with TRBJ2-7; TRBD2 might be the D (6 bases). This CDR3 has 15 residues. Germline V lookup: CDR1 MNHEY, CDR2 SVGAGI. The V end lost 6 bases, the J end lost 2 bases, and 17 bases lay between the germline ends. Written as DNA, the CDR3 is TGTGCCAGCAGCCCATCTGCGGGGCGAACCTACGAGCAGTACTTC. This gives the protein CASSPSAGRTYEQYF.

This chain links TRBV19 with TRBJ1-1; no firm D call. V dropped 2 bases and J dropped 1 base, with 8 bases sitting between them. This CDR3 is 14 amino acids long. Per germline, CDR1 LNHDA and CDR2 SQIVND (reference sequence). In nucleotides, the CDR3 is TGTGCCAGTAGTATATCGAGCGAGAACACTGAAGCTTTCTTT. Encoded protein: CASSISSENTEAFF. Complete variable domain (other parts from reference TRBV19 and TRBJ1-1): DGGITQSPKYLFRKEGQNVTLSCEQNLNHDAMYWYRQDPGQGLRLIYYSQIVNDFQKGDIAEGYSVSREKKESFPLTVTSAQKNPTAFYLCASSISSENTEAFFGQGTRLTVV.

The rearrangement uses TRBV7-2 and TRBJ2-3, with D unresolved. Per germline, CDR1 SGHTA and CDR2 FQGNSA. V was pared by 1 base and J by 5 bases, with 7 bases between. The CDR3 is 13 amino acids. CDR3 in amino acids: CASSLGGKDTQYF. The CDR3 nucleotides are TGTGCCAGCAGCTTAGGAGGTAAAGATACGCAGTATTTT.

This clone has just a few counts. The chain links TRBV30 to TRBJ1-2, with a weak D call TRBD1 (6 bases). Trimming cost V 4 bases and J 4 bases, with 16 bases left between them. This CDR3 is 14 amino acids long. Germline V lookup: CDR1 GTSNPN, CDR2 SVGIG (reference sequence). The CDR3 region is CAWTGRGRGYGYTF. DNA for the CDR3: TGTGCCTGGACCGGGAGGGGGAGAGGCTATGGCTACACCTTC.

The count of this clone is one. CDR3 in amino acids: CASSLGTGDTIYF. DNA for the CDR3: TGTGCCAGTAGTCTTGGGACTGGCGACACCATATATTTT. The rearrangement uses TRBV19 and TRBJ1-3; weak D call: TRBD1 (5 bases). CDR3 size: 13 residues. V was clipped by 5 bases and J by 8 bases, with 13 bases between them. Germline CDR1 LNHDA, CDR2 SQIVND (reference sequence).

The rearrangement uses TRBV5-1 and TRBJ1-2; possible D gene TRBD1, 6 bases. Germline V gene data show CDR1 as SGHRS and CDR2 as YFSETQ. V gave up 0 bases and J gave up 4 bases, with 10 bases separating them. CDR3 length: 14 amino acids. The CDR3 loop is CASSLDGRGYGYTF. The CDR3 DNA reads as TGCGCCAGCAGCTTGGACGGCAGGGGCTATGGCTACACCTTC.

This clone was observed a few times. This sequence joins TRBV7-9 and TRBJ2-5; possibly TRBD2 for D (6 bases). Germline lookup yields CDR1 SEHNR and CDR2 FQNEAQ (reference sequence). The CDR3 totals 14 residues. Deletions cut 8 bases from V and 1 base from J, with 14 bases between. In nucleotides, the CDR3 is TGTGCCAGCCGACCCCTAGCGACCCAAGAGACCCAGTACTTC. It encodes CASRPLATQETQYF.

This clone has a handful of counts. The V gene is TRBV28, the J gene TRBJ1-1; D uncertain. This CDR3 spans 13 amino acids. The V gene lost 2 bases and the J gene lost 5 bases, with 9 bases spanning the gap. Looked up from germline, CDR1 is MDHEN and CDR2 is SYDVKM. Written as DNA, the CDR3 is TGTGCCAGCAGTTTAGGAGGGAGAACTGAAGCTTTCTTT. As protein: CASSLGGRTEAFF.